These 24 T cell receptor beta chains share one sample of origin, sequenced in a study of type 1 regulatory T cells. MiXCR, applied by TCRdb to the reads, yields one record per CDR3 protein. The table lists about 42,000 distinct CDR3 sequences, approximately 12% of them singletons, with approximately 8% in the top ten. The antigens for these receptors are not known. Material: cultured non-Tr1 T cells, either the whole culture or a sorted T cell fraction (not recorded which). The receptors originated from a human donor in good health.

The chain employs TRBV4-2 and TRBJ2-2; 8 bases are a match to TRBD2. The CDR3 sequence is 17 residues long. CDR1 and CDR2 from the germline V gene are LGHNA and YNFKEQ. The junction had 7 bases not matched to a gene; V was cut back by 0 bases and J by 4 bases. The CDR3 spells CASSQDGSGRITGELFF. The DNA of the CDR3 is TGTGCCAGCAGCCAAGATGGAAGCGGGAGAATCACCGGGGAGCTGTTTTTT.

This chain connects TRBV29-1 to TRBJ2-5; D possibly uses TRBD1 or TRBD2 (7 bases each). Trimming pared 6 bases from V and 7 bases from J, leaving 18 bases between. CDR3 length: 13 amino acids. CDR1 and CDR2 (germline): SQVTM, ANQGSEA. The CDR3 DNA reads as TGCAGCGTCTGGGGCAGGGGGAGGGGGACCCAGTACTTC. It codes for CSVWGRGRGTQYF.

This clonotype was recorded at least ten times. This chain uses TRBV20-1 with TRBJ2-1; 12 nucleotides agree with TRBD2. This CDR3 is built from 16 residues. Germline CDR1 reads DFQATT; CDR2 reads SNEGSKA (reference sequence). The V gene end was trimmed by 0 bases and the J gene end by 8 bases; junction bases not matched to a gene: 8. DNA for the CDR3: TGCAGTGCTAGAGATCGGGGGCCTAGCGGGAGGGATGAGCAGTTCTTC. Protein sequence: CSARDRGPSGRDEQFF.

V and J are TRBV7-8 and TRBJ2-7; D is undetermined. The CDR3 extends over 14 amino acids. Germline CDR1 is SGHVS and CDR2 is FQNEAQ. V was trimmed by 2 bases and J by 3 bases, leaving 11 bases between them. Here the CDR3 reads CASSLTGSVYEQYF. CDR3 sequence (DNA): TGTGCCAGCAGCTTAACGGGTTCGGTCTACGAGCAGTACTTC.

V gene TRBV19 combines with J gene TRBJ2-2; 7 bases agree with TRBD1. This CDR3 is 15 amino acids long. In germline, CDR1 is LNHDA, CDR2 SQIVND (reference sequence). V dropped 6 bases and J dropped 6; count of bases not matched to a gene: 10. The CDR3 nucleotides are TGTGCCAGTAGACCAGAGACAGGGACATCCGGGGAGCTGTTTTTT. Amino acids: CASRPETGTSGELFF.

The chain uses TRBV20-1 and TRBJ1-6, with D possibly being TRBD1 (6 bases). Trimming shortened V by 1 base and J by 9 bases, and 16 bases separated the two germline ends. The CDR3 has 15 amino acids. CDR1 and CDR2 from the germline V gene are DFQATT and SNEGSKA (reference sequence). CDR3 sequence reads: CSARVGGALTSPLHF. CDR3 in DNA: TGCAGTGCTAGAGTCGGGGGGGCCCTAACTTCACCCCTCCACTTT.

The V gene is TRBV28, the J gene TRBJ2-7; 7 bases match TRBD2. CDR3 length: 16 residues. In germline, CDR1 is MDHEN, CDR2 SYDVKM. Trimming took 3 bases from V and 5 from J; bases not matched to a gene: 13. CDR3 nucleotides: TGTGCCAGCAGTTTGTTGCGGCGGGGGAGGGGCCACGAGCAGTACTTC. Protein product: CASSLLRRGRGHEQYF.

At least ten counts were recorded for this clonotype. V usage is TRBV12-3 or TRBV12-4 and J usage is TRBJ2-3, with D maybe TRBD2 (5 bases). Trimming shortened V by 3 bases and J by 4 bases, and 11 bases separated the two germline ends. This CDR3 spans 14 amino acids. Written as DNA, the CDR3 is TGTGCCAGCAGTTTTTCGGGAATCGCAGATACGCAGTATTTT. Its protein product is CASSFSGIADTQYF.

This chain links TRBV15 with TRBJ2-7, with TRBD2 matching 13 bases. The CDR3 has 16 residues. V shed 5 bases and J 5 bases; nucleotides not matched to a gene: 9. Germline lookup yields CDR1 LNHNV and CDR2 YYDKDF (reference sequence). The CDR3 DNA reads TGTGCCACCAGCGGGGGACTAGCGGGAATCAGCAACGAGCAGTACTTC. This translates into CATSGGLAGISNEQYF.

This clonotype was recorded at least ten times. The J gene is TRBJ2-1, the V gene TRBV20-1, with 10 nucleotides matching TRBD1. The trim removed 1 base at V and 6 bases at J, leaving 9 bases unmatched. This CDR3 is built from 16 residues. The germline gives CDR1 DFQATT, CDR2 SNEGSKA (reference sequence). The CDR3 is CSARGYGTGVGNEQFF. Here the CDR3 DNA reads TGCAGTGCTAGAGGCTATGGGACAGGGGTTGGCAATGAGCAGTTCTTC.

This clonotype was detected many times. For the CDR3, the DNA is TGTGCCAGCAGCCTTGTCCTGGCAGGCAGTGAGCAGTTCTTC. This sequence encodes CASSLVLAGSEQFF. The V call is TRBV28, the J call TRBJ2-1; D unresolved. This CDR3 spans 14 amino acids. Trimming left V 6 bases short and J 9 bases short, with 18 bases between. The germline CDR1 and CDR2 sequences are MDHEN and SYDVKM.

There are many counts of this clonotype. The chain is built from TRBV5-1 and TRBJ2-1, with 7 bases that match TRBD2. Trimming removed 4 bases from V and 9 bases from J; junction bases left unmatched: 13. Germline values: CDR1 SGHRS, CDR2 YFSETQ. The length of the CDR3 is 15 residues. The CDR3 coding sequence is TGCGCCAGCAGCCCCTCCGGACTAGGATGGGGTGAGCAGTTCTTC. It specifies CASSPSGLGWGEQFF. The full variable domain, completed using reference TRBV5-1 and TRBJ2-1, is KAGVTQTPRYLIKTRGQQVTLSCSPISGHRSVSWYQQTPGQGLQFLFEYFSETQRNKGNFPGRFSGRQFSNSRSEMNVSTLELGDSALYLCASSPSGLGWGEQFFGPGTRLTVL.

The rearrangement links TRBV20-1 to TRBJ1-2; D might be TRBD1 (5 bases). This CDR3 comprises 14 residues. V shed 0 bases and J shed 8 bases, with 16 bases lying between them. Germline CDR1 is DFQATT and CDR2 is SNEGSKA (reference sequence). CDR3 sequence: CSARDRGRRGGYTF. CDR3 DNA sequence: TGCAGTGCTAGAGACCGGGGACGGAGAGGGGGCTACACCTTC.

This clonotype was seen at least ten times. J is TRBJ2-7 and V is TRBV20-1, with no clear D. Trimming stripped 1 base from V and 5 bases from J, with 9 bases between. The CDR3 extends over 12 amino acids. The germline V gene has CDR1 DFQATT and CDR2 SNEGSKA (reference sequence). The CDR3 bases are TGCAGTGCTAGAGCGTGGGCCGACGAGCAGTACTTC. This codes for CSARAWADEQYF.

V gene TRBV20-1 combines with J gene TRBJ2-2; maybe TRBD2 (6 bases). Germline values: CDR1 DFQATT, CDR2 SNEGSKA (reference sequence). V was cut by 1 base and J by 5 bases, with 11 bases left in between. This CDR3 is 14 amino acids long. The CDR3 DNA sequence: TGCAGTGCTAGAGCGGGAGTACTGACCGGGGAGCTGTTTTTT. Amino acid sequence: CSARAGVLTGELFF.

The V gene is TRBV29-1, the J gene TRBJ2-5; D not resolved. CDR1 is SQVTM and CDR2 is ANQGSEA in the germline V gene. The CDR3 contains 13 residues. Trimming cost V 6 bases and J 4 bases, with 15 bases left between them. CDR3 DNA: TGCAGCGTCGAGGCCTCGCCGGGAGAGACCCAGTACTTC. Amino acid sequence: CSVEASPGETQYF. Full variable domain (outside the CDR3, taken from reference TRBV29-1 and TRBJ2-5): SAVISQKPSRDICQRGTSLTIQCQVDSQVTMMFWYRQQPGQSLTLIATANQGSEATYESGFVIDKFPISRPNLTFSTLTVSNMSPEDSSIYLCSVEASPGETQYFGPGTRLLVL.

This clonotype was seen a handful of times. This chain's CDR3 is CASSPGIGTGRYGNTIYF. CDR3 bases: TGTGCCAGCAGCCCAGGAATTGGGACAGGGCGGTATGGAAACACCATATATTTT. The rearrangement joins TRBV7-6 to TRBJ1-3, with 9 bases that match TRBD1. CDR1 is SGHVS, CDR2 FNYEAQ, per germline. The CDR3 sequence is 18 residues long. V lost 5 bases and J lost 3; bases outside the gene matches: 14.

This clonotype has at least ten counts. The chain has TRBV6-5 and TRBJ1-5; a possible D gene is TRBD1 (6 bases). Germline V gene data show CDR1 as MNHEY and CDR2 as SVGAGI. This CDR3 has 12 amino acids. V was cut by 8 bases and J by 4 bases, with 9 bases left in between. CDR3 sequence reads: CASRTGNQPQHF. Written as DNA, the CDR3 is TGTGCCAGCCGCACAGGGAATCAGCCCCAGCATTTT.

The chain joins TRBV5-4 to TRBJ2-7; maybe TRBD1 (5 bases). Germline CDR1 SGHNT, CDR2 YYREEE (reference sequence). The V and J ends lost 4 bases and 5 bases respectively, with 13 bases between them. The CDR3 runs 13 residues. Written as DNA, the CDR3 is TGTGCCAGCAGCGGAGTAGGGGTCCACGAGCAGTACTTC. Its translation is CASSGVGVHEQYF.

This clonotype was observed many times. This rearrangement joins TRBV5-1 to TRBJ2-5; TRBD2 aligns across 7 bases. V shed 0 bases and J 1 base; nucleotides not matched to a gene: 3. CDR3 length: 15 residues. The germline V gene encodes CDR1 SGHRS and CDR2 YFSETQ. In nucleotides, the CDR3 is TGCGCCAGCAGCTTGGTGACTAGCCCCCAAGAGACCCAGTACTTC. Residues: CASSLVTSPQETQYF.

This clonotype is categorized as medium-sized. The chain combines TRBV6-6 with TRBJ2-4; D is uncertain. Germline V gene lookup returns CDR1 MNHNY and CDR2 SVGAGI (reference sequence). V lost 0 bases to trimming and J lost 4 bases, with 10 bases between them. The CDR3 runs 15 residues. CDR3 nucleotide sequence: TGTGCCAGCAGTTACTCGGGTGGAGATAAAAACATTCAGTACTTC. This encodes CASSYSGGDKNIQYF.

This clonotype was seen repeatedly, ten times or more. CDR3 protein: CASRNEPGLGGYNEQFF. CDR3 bases: TGTGCCAGCAGAAATGAGCCGGGACTAGGGGGATACAATGAGCAGTTCTTC. This chain uses TRBV12-3 or TRBV12-4 with TRBJ2-1, with 8 bases aligning to TRBD2. The CDR3 contains 17 residues. With 6 bases clipped from V and 4 bases from J, the junction kept 14 bases outside the gene matches.

About this clonotype: Its ends do not fully match the called genes, so a read error is possible. The J gene is TRBJ2-7, the V gene TRBV27; D is perhaps TRBD2 (5 bases). The germline CDR1 and CDR2 sequences are MNHEY and SMNVEV (reference sequence). CDR3 length equals 15 residues. The CDR3 coding sequence is TGTGCCGGCAGTTTAGGCCAAGGGAGACCCAACGAGCAGTACTTC. Amino acid sequence: CAGSLGQGRPNEQYF.

This clonotype was recorded many times. The chain has TRBV12-5 and TRBJ1-5; the D gene is possibly TRBD1 (5 bases). Germline loops: CDR1 LGHNT, CDR2 FRNRAP. There are 13 residues in the CDR3. V lost 6 bases to trimming and J lost 1 base, with 7 bases between them. The CDR3: CASGRDSNQPQHF. The DNA of the CDR3 is TGTGCTAGTGGCCGGGACAGCAATCAGCCCCAGCATTTT.